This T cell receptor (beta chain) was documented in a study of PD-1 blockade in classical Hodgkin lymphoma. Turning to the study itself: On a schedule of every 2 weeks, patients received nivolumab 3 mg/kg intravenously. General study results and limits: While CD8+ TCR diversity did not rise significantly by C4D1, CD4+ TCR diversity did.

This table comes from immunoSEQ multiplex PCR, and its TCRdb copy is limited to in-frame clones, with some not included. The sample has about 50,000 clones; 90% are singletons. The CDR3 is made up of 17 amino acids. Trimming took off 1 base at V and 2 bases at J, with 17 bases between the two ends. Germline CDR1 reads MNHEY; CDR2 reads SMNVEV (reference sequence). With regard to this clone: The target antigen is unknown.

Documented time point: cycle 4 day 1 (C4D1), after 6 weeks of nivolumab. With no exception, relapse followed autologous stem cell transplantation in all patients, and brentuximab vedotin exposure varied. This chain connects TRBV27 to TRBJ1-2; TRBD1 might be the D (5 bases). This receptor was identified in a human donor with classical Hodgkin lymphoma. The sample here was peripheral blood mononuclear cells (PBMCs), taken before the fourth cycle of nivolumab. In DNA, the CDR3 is TGTGCCAGCAGTTTATTAGGGTTGGGACGGGGGAACTATGGCTACACCTTC. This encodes CASSLLGLGRGNYGYTF.